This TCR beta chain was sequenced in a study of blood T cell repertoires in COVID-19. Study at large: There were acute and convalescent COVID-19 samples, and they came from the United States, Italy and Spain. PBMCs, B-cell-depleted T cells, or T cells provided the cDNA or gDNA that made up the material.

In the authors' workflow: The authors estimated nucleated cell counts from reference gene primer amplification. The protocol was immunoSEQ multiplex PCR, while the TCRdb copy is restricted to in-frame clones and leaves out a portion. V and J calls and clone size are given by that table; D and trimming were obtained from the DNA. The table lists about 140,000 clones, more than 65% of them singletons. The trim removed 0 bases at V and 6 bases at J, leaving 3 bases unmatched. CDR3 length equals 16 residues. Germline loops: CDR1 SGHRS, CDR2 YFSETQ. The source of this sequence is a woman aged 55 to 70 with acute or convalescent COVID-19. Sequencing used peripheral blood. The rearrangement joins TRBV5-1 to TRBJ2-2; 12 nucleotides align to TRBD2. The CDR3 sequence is CASSLEGLAGPGELFF. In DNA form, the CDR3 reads TGCGCCAGCAGCTTGGAGGGACTAGCGGGTCCCGGGGAGCTGTTTTTT.